This TCR beta chain was documented in a study of blood T cell repertoires in COVID-19. The overall study: Acute and convalescent COVID-19 samples came from the United States, Italy and Spain. T cells, B-cell-depleted T cells, or PBMCs provided the cDNA or gDNA that served as material.

Clones were sequenced by immunoSEQ multiplex PCR, and TCRdb holds only the in-frame ones, with some missing. This sample yields tens of thousands of clones, of which around 86% are seen a single time; roughly 19% belongs to the top ten. The receptor was derived from a man aged 45 to 65 in a cohort sampled during active COVID-19. The sample consisted of peripheral blood.

In DNA, the CDR3 is TGTGCCAGCTCAACCGACTTCTATGGCTACACCTTC. Translated: CASSTDFYGYTF. This chain links TRBV18 with TRBJ1-2; no definite D call. The germline V gene has CDR1 KGHSH and CDR2 LQKENI. With 5 bases removed from V and 4 bases from J, the gap between germline ends came to 8 bases. The CDR3 length is 12 residues.